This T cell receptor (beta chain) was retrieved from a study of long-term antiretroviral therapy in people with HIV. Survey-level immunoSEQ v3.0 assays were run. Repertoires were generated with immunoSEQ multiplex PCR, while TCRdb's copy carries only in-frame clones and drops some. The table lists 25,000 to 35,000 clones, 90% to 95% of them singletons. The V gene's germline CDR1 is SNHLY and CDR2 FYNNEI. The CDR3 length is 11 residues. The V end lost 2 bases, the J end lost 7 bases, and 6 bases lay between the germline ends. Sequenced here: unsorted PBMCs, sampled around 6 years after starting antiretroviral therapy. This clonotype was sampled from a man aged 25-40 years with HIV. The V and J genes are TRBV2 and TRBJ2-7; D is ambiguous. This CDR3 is CASSEIQEQYF. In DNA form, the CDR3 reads TGTGCCAGCAGTGAAATCCAAGAGCAGTACTTC.